This TCR beta chain was profiled in a study of blood T cell repertoires in COVID-19. Study-wide context: The samples span acute and convalescent COVID-19 from the United States, Italy and Spain. Sample material is recorded as cDNA or gDNA derived from T cells, B-cell-depleted T cells, or PBMCs.

The CDR3 sequence is 16 residues long. V gave up 3 bases and J gave up 7 bases; unmatched junction bases: 8. Germline-derived CDR1 and CDR2 are MNHNS and SASEGT. Authors' methods: Reference gene primers were amplified, and this amplification served to estimate nucleated cell counts. The repertoire was sequenced with immunoSEQ multiplex PCR; TCRdb's copy has only in-frame clones and lacks some. The V and J calls and clone size are taken from that table; D and trimming were inferred from the DNA. The data contain about 150,000 clones, more than 85% of them singletons. V gene TRBV6-1 combines with J gene TRBJ2-1, with 11 bases fitting TRBD2. The sample comprised peripheral blood. This TCR came from a woman aged 70 to 79 with acute or convalescent COVID-19. Here the CDR3 reads CASSDRLAGRGNEQFF. DNA for the CDR3: TGTGCCAGCAGTGACCGACTAGCGGGGAGAGGGAATGAGCAGTTCTTC.